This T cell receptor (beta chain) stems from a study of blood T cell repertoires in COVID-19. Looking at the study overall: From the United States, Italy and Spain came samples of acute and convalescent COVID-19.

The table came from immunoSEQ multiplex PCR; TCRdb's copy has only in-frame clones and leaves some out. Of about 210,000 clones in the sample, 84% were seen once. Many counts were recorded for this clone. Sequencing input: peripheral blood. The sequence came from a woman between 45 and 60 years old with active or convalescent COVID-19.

In nucleotides, the CDR3 is TGTGCCAGCAGAACAACCGGGACAAGATCAGATGGCTACACCTTC. Translation gives CASRTTGTRSDGYTF. The chain is built from TRBV6-5 and TRBJ1-2; D perhaps matches TRBD1 (6 bases). The CDR3 has 15 residues. V was cut by 6 bases and J by 6 bases, with 20 bases left in between. Germline assignment: CDR1 MNHEY and CDR2 SVGAGI.